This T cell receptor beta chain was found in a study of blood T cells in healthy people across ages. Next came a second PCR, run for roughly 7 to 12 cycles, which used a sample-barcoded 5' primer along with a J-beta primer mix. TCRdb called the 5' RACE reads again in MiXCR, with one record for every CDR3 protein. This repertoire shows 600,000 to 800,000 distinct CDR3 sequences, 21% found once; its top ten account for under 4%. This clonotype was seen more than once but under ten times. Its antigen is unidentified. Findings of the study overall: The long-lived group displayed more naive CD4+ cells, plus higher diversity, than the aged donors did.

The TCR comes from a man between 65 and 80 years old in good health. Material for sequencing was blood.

CDR3 nucleotide sequence: TGTGCCAGCAGTTGGATGTCCGTTCAAGAGACCCAGTACTTC. Protein product: CASSWMSVQETQYF. The genes are TRBV7-8 and TRBJ2-5; D unresolved. Germline loops: CDR1 SGHVS, CDR2 FQNEAQ. CDR3 length: 14 residues. V lost 6 bases and J 2 bases, leaving 13 bases between the germline ends.